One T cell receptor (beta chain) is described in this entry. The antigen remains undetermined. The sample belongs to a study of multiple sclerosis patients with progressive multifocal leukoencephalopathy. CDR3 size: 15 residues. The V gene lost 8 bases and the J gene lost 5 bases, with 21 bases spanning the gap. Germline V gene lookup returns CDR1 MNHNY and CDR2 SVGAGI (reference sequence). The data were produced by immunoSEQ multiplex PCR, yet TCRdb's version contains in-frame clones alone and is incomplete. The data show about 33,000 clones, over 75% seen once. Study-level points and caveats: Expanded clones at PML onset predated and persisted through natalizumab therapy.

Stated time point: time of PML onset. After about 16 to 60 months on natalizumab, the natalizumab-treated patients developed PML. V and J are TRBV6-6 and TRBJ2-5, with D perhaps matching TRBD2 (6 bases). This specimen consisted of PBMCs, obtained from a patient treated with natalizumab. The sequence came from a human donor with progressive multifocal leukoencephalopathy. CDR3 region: CASGGQDAAPETQYF. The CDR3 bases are TGTGCCAGCGGAGGGCAGGATGCTGCTCCTGAGACCCAGTACTTC.